A single sample is the source of the 13 T cell receptor beta chains below, sequenced in a study of blood T cell repertoires in COVID-19. The protocol was immunoSEQ multiplex PCR, while the TCRdb copy is restricted to in-frame clones and leaves out a portion. Among 150,000 or so clones listed, approximately 87% were seen once. Sequenced: peripheral blood. These receptors all stem from a human donor in a cohort sampled during active COVID-19.

Concerning this clone itself: The same CDR3 arises from other DNA sequences in this sample as well. The chain has TRBV5-1 and TRBJ1-2, with D unresolved. Trimming pared 0 bases from V and 0 bases from J, leaving 6 bases between. Germline-derived CDR1 and CDR2 are SGHRS and YFSETQ. This CDR3 is built from 14 residues. CDR3: CASSLDGANYGYTF. The CDR3 nucleotides read TGCGCCAGCAGCTTGGACGGTGCTAACTATGGCTACACCTTC. Looking up the rest from reference TRBV5-1 and TRBJ1-2 gives the full variable domain: KAGVTQTPRYLIKTRGQQVTLSCSPISGHRSVSWYQQTPGQGLQFLFEYFSETQRNKGNFPGRFSGRQFSNSRSEMNVSTLELGDSALYLCASSLDGANYGYTFGSGTRLTVV.

This chain joins TRBV19 and TRBJ2-3; D ambiguous. CDR1 and CDR2 from the germline V gene are LNHDA and SQIVND (reference sequence). Between the trimmed V and J ends, which lost 1 base and 0 bases, there was a span of 11 bases. The CDR3 has 16 residues. The DNA for the CDR3 is TGTGCCAGTAGTATAGTACGGTATCTTAGCACAGATACGCAGTATTTT. It is translated as CASSIVRYLSTDTQYF.

J is TRBJ2-5 and V is TRBV4-3; TRBD2 matches at 14 bases. Unmatched junction bases numbered 2, after V lost 1 base and J lost 4 bases. The CDR3 is made up of 16 amino acids. Germline-derived CDR1 and CDR2 are LGHNA and YSLEER. CDR3 DNA sequence: TGCGCCAGCAGCCAAGGGACTAGCGGGGGGAGAGAGACCCAGTACTTC. Translating gives CASSQGTSGGRETQYF.

The CDR3 reads CSAAGSRGYTF. CDR3 nucleotide sequence: TGCAGTGCTGCAGGGTCTAGGGGCTACACCTTC. The J gene is TRBJ1-2, the V gene TRBV20-1; TRBD1 might be the D (5 bases). Per the germline V gene, CDR1 is DFQATT and CDR2 is SNEGSKA (reference sequence). This CDR3 has 11 amino acids. Trimming shortened V by 5 bases and J by 8 bases, and 12 bases separated the two germline ends.

The chain is built from TRBV19 and TRBJ1-4; TRBD1 aligns across 9 bases. Germline-derived CDR1 and CDR2 are LNHDA and SQIVND (reference sequence). V lost 6 bases, J lost 3 bases, and 8 bases stayed unmatched. The CDR3 totals 16 residues. The CDR3 sequence is CASRGRTGAPNEKLFF. The CDR3 nucleotides read TGTGCCAGTAGAGGTAGGACAGGGGCCCCTAATGAAAAACTGTTTTTT.

The chain links TRBV9 to TRBJ2-2; tentative D call: TRBD2 (6 bases). Germline CDR1 reads SGDLS; CDR2 reads YYNGEE. The CDR3 contains 16 residues. Trimming pared 3 bases from V and 4 bases from J, leaving 16 bases between. CDR3 in amino acids: CASSGSGTLTTGELFF. The CDR3 DNA follows: TGTGCCAGCAGCGGCTCCGGGACTCTAACCACCGGGGAGCTGTTTTTT.

The chain uses TRBV3-1 (or the pseudogene TRBV3-2) and TRBJ1-5; TRBD1 aligns across 9 bases. The junction had 7 bases not matched to a gene; V was cut back by 4 bases and J by 6 bases. The CDR3 loop spans 15 amino acids. Per germline, CDR1 LGHDT and CDR2 YNNKEL (reference sequence). The CDR3 DNA reads TGTGCCAGCAGCCCCAACAGGGGGCTGGGTCAGCCCCAGCATTTT. Protein sequence: CASSPNRGLGQPQHF.

This clone has just one count. This chain connects TRBV15 to TRBJ1-2, with D possibly being TRBD1 (5 bases). CDR3 length: 14 amino acids. Germline V lookup: CDR1 LNHNV, CDR2 YYDKDF (reference sequence). The ends were cut back, 7 bases at V and 4 bases at J, with 16 bases in the middle. The CDR3 here is CATTPGGIGYGYTF. The CDR3 nucleotides read TGTGCCACCACCCCTGGGGGGATAGGCTATGGCTACACCTTC. The full variable domain, rest sourced from reference TRBV15 and TRBJ1-2, is DAMVIQNPRYQVTQFGKPVTLSCSQTLNHNVMYWYQQKSSQAPKLLFHYYDKDFNNEADTPDNFQSRRPNTSFCFLDIRSPGLGDTAMYLCATTPGGIGYGYTFGSGTRLTVV.

The chain is built from TRBV28 and TRBJ2-1, with 8 positions matching TRBD1. V trimming: 6 bases; J trimming: 1 base; junction bases outside the gene matches: 5. This CDR3 region has 15 residues. Germline V CDR1 and CDR2: MDHEN, SYDVKM. The CDR3 here is CASRIRTGSYNEQFF. DNA for the CDR3: TGTGCCAGCAGGATCCGGACAGGGTCCTACAATGAGCAGTTCTTC.

CDR3 in DNA: TGTGCCAGCAGTCCAACAGTTAACACTGAAGCTTTCTTT. The encoded protein is CASSPTVNTEAFF. This sequence joins TRBV2 and TRBJ1-1; D gene unclear. Trimming shortened V by 5 bases and J by 2 bases, and 9 bases separated the two germline ends. This CDR3 comprises 13 residues. Germline V gene data show CDR1 as SNHLY and CDR2 as FYNNEI. Complete variable domain (other parts from reference TRBV2 and TRBJ1-1): EPEVTQTPSHQVTQMGQEVILRCVPISNHLYFYWYRQILGQKVEFLVSFYNNEISEKSEIFDDQFSVERPDGSNFTLKIRSTKLEDSAMYFCASSPTVNTEAFFGQGTRLTVV.

CDR3 in DNA: TGTGCCAGCAGTCAAATGGGGGCTCGGAATGAAAAACTGTTTTTT. Protein sequence: CASSQMGARNEKLFF. The rearrangement joins TRBV14 to TRBJ1-4; weak D call: TRBD1 (6 bases). The CDR3 loop spans 15 amino acids. Germline V gene lookup returns CDR1 SGHDN and CDR2 FVKESK. The ends were cut back, 6 bases at V and 5 bases at J, with 16 bases in the middle.

This clone was seen a few times. This chain joins TRBV28 and TRBJ2-1; D gene ambiguous. The ends were cut back, 3 bases at V and 10 bases at J, with 10 bases in the middle. Germline V lookup: CDR1 MDHEN, CDR2 SYDVKM. The CDR3 is 12 amino acids. This CDR3 reads CASSFPTREQFF. The CDR3 DNA follows: TGTGCCAGCAGTTTCCCTACCCGGGAGCAGTTCTTC. Full variable domain (missing parts from reference TRBV28 and TRBJ2-1): DVKVTQSSRYLVKRTGEKVFLECVQDMDHENMFWYRQDPGLGLRLIYFSYDVKMKEKGDIPEGYSVSREKKERFSLILESASTNQTSMYLCASSFPTREQFFGPGTRLTVL.

This clone has only one observation. The chain employs TRBV15 and TRBJ2-7; D call uncertain. Germline CDR1 is LNHNV and CDR2 is YYDKDF (reference sequence). The CDR3 covers 15 residues. The V end was cut by 0 bases, the J end by 3 bases, with 12 bases between. Here the CDR3 reads CATSRDRGWYYEQYF. The CDR3 nucleotides are TGTGCCACCAGCAGAGATCGTGGCTGGTACTACGAGCAGTACTTC.